Listed below are T cell receptor beta chains from one sample, sequenced in a study of vaccination and CD4 T cells after COVID-19. One entry per CDR3 protein, called by TCRdb with MiXCR from the PCR reads. The table includes about 25,000 distinct CDR3 sequences, around half detected once. Their antigens are not known. Specimen: CD4+ T cells from blood, cultured in vitro. The receptors were sampled from a human donor who had recovered from COVID-19. Both conserved end residues are part of each CDR3. The D gene is left open where the match is weak. A row's size may be missing; if present it is once, few, many or a size class.

>TRBJ2-7|TRBV27|few|-
CASSSQLAPAREQYF
TGTGCCAGCAGTTCCCAACTGGCTCCGGCTCGCGAGCAGTACTTC
>TRBJ2-1|TRBV10-1|-|-
CASSGSTNEQFF
TGCGCCAGCAGCGGGAGCACGAATGAGCAGTTCTTC
>TRBJ1-2|TRBV19|-|-
CASSTPQNYGYTF
TGTGCCAGTAGTACCCCTCAGAACTATGGCTACACCTTC
>TRBJ1-4|TRBV28|-|-
CASDDSSGIREKLFF
TGTGCCAGCGACGACTCATCGGGGATAAGGGAAAAGCTGTTTTTT
>TRBJ1-2|TRBV5-1|once|-
CASSLDGGIYGYTF
TGCGCCAGCAGCTTGGATGGTGGAATCTATGGCTACACCTTC
>TRBJ2-7|TRBV7-9|few|-
CASSLIAWGESYEQYF
TGTGCCAGCAGCTTAATCGCCTGGGGAGAAAGCTACGAGCAGTACTTC
>TRBJ2-4|TRBV7-2|few|TRBD2
CASSLVASGEGSAKNIQYF
TGTGCCAGCAGCTTAGTTGCTAGCGGGGAGGGGTCAGCCAAAAACATTCAGTACTTC
>TRBJ1-1|TRBV29-1|-|TRBD1
CSVGDRGRTEAFF
TGCAGCGTCGGGGACAGGGGGCGGACTGAAGCTTTCTTT
>TRBJ2-1|TRBV6-5|-|-
CASSYSMVINEQFF
TGTGCCAGCAGTTACTCGATGGTGATTAATGAGCAGTTCTTC
>TRBJ2-2|TRBV20-1|-|TRBD1
CSARDFSGTGGNTGELFF
TGCAGTGCTAGAGATTTCTCTGGGACAGGGGGAAACACCGGGGAGCTGTTTTTT
>TRBJ2-5|TRBV24-1|-|-
CATSDPQETQYF
TGTGCCACCAGTGACCCGCAAGAGACCCAGTACTTC
>TRBJ2-3|TRBV10-2|-|TRBD1
CASRTGVDTDTQYF
TGCGCCAGCCGGACAGGGGTCGACACAGATACGCAGTATTTT
>TRBJ2-3|TRBV5-4|-|TRBD2
CASSPTSGVTDTQYF
TGTGCCAGCAGCCCTACTAGCGGGGTCACAGATACGCAGTATTTT
>TRBJ2-3|TRBV19|-|-
CASSATADTQYF
TGTGCCAGTAGTGCGACTGCAGATACGCAGTATTTT
>TRBJ2-1|TRBV6-1|-|TRBD1
CASRTGQGVYNEQFF
TGTGCCAGCAGGACAGGACAGGGGGTCTACAATGAGCAGTTCTTC
>TRBJ2-5|TRBV20-1|few|-
CSARDSIAKGVTQYF
TGCAGTGCTAGAGATTCGATAGCAAAAGGGGTGACCCAGTACTTC
>TRBJ1-6|TRBV5-1|-|TRBD1
CASTQGQVQVSPLHF
TGCGCCAGCACCCAAGGACAGGTCCAGGTTTCACCCCTCCACTTT
>TRBJ2-6|TRBV27|-|TRBD1
CASSLRTGVPGANVLTF
TGTGCCAGCAGTTTGCGGACAGGGGTCCCTGGGGCCAACGTCCTGACTTTC
>TRBJ2-3|TRBV27|-|-
CASSLSPPGDTQYF
TGTGCCAGCAGTTTATCCCCGCCCGGGGATACGCAGTATTTT
>TRBJ2-3|TRBV7-2|few|TRBD2
CASSLPSGSTDTQYF
TGTGCCAGCAGCTTACCTAGCGGGTCCACAGATACGCAGTATTTT
>TRBJ1-6|TRBV2|few|-
CASSLSGDSYNSPLHF
TGTGCCAGCAGTCTATCAGGGGACTCCTATAATTCACCCCTCCACTTT
>TRBJ1-1|TRBV20-1|few|TRBD1
CSARGQPKAFF
TGCAGTGCTCGGGGACAGCCTAAAGCTTTCTTT
>TRBJ1-1|TRBV15|-|-
CATSRFQGKNEAFF
TGTGCCACCAGCAGATTCCAGGGAAAGAATGAAGCTTTCTTT
>TRBJ2-5|TRBV20-1|-|TRBD2
CSATITSGIRETQYF
TGCAGTGCTACGATTACTAGCGGCATAAGAGAGACTCAGTACTTC
>TRBJ2-7|TRBV6-1|-|TRBD1
CASSMTGGYEQYF
TGTGCCAGCAGCATGACAGGGGGCTACGAGCAGTACTTC
>TRBJ1-5|TRBV24-1|-|-
CATSDPNQPQHF
TGTGCCACCAGTGACCCGAATCAGCCCCAGCATTTT
>TRBJ1-2|TRBV7-6|-|TRBD1
CASSLGQGDNYGYTF
TGTGCCAGCAGCTTAGGACAGGGAGACAACTATGGCTACACCTTC
>TRBJ1-1|TRBV20-1|once|-
CSEGGEGGEAFF
TGCAGTGAGGGGGGGGAGGGTGGTGAAGCTTTCTTT
>TRBJ2-2|TRBV5-1|-|-
CASSLARLGNTGELFF
TGCGCCAGCAGCTTGGCCAGGCTAGGAAACACCGGGGAGCTGTTTTTT
>TRBJ1-5|TRBV20-1|few|TRBD1
CSARGAWGQKNQPQHF
TGCAGTGCTAGAGGTGCATGGGGACAGAAAAATCAGCCCCAGCATTTT
>TRBJ1-2|TRBV5-1|-|-
CASSLSDSFADYTF
TGCGCCAGCAGCTTGAGTGACAGCTTTGCCGACTACACCTTC
>TRBJ2-4|TRBV19|-|-
CASSPTAGRRTNF
TGTGCCAGTAGCCCAACCGCCGGGCGACGAACTAACTTC
>TRBJ2-2|TRBV20-1|-|TRBD2
CSAKTIRGAGANTGELFF
TGCAGTGCTAAAACTATCCGAGGGGCGGGAGCTAACACCGGGGAGCTGTTTTTT
>TRBJ2-1|TRBV5-1|few|-
CASSLRGATYNEQFF
TGCGCCAGCAGCTTGAGGGGGGCGACCTACAATGAGCAGTTCTTC
>TRBJ2-1|TRBV27|-|-
CASSLGGPSYTNSYNEQFF
TGTGCCAGCAGCCTCGGGGGCCCCAGTTATACCAACTCCTACAATGAGCAGTTCTTC
>TRBJ2-7|TRBV5-4|-|TRBD1
CASSLQGASYEQYF
TGTGCCAGCAGCCTCCAGGGGGCGTCCTACGAGCAGTACTTC
>TRBJ1-5|TRBV5-6|-|-
CASSLARLDSNQPQHF
TGTGCCAGCAGCTTGGCCCGGTTGGATAGCAATCAGCCCCAGCATTTT
>TRBJ1-5|TRBV6-1|-|-
CASSEEVGGQPQHF
TGTGCCAGCAGTGAAGAGGTGGGCGGCCAGCCCCAGCATTTT
>TRBJ1-1|TRBV6-4|-|-
CASSDEGGNTEAFF
TGTGCCAGCAGTGACGAAGGGGGTAACACTGAAGCTTTCTTT
>TRBJ2-5|TRBV7-9|-|-
CASSLNPQETQYF
TGTGCCAGCAGCTTAAACCCACAAGAGACCCAGTACTTC
>TRBJ2-3|TRBV21-1|-|-
CASSKRKSPDTQYF
TGTGCCAGCAGCAAACGGAAGTCCCCAGATACGCAGTATTTT
>TRBJ2-5|TRBV6-1|once|TRBD2
CASTGLAGGQETQYF
TGTGCCAGCACCGGACTAGCGGGGGGCCAAGAGACCCAGTACTTC
>TRBJ1-2|TRBV7-8|-|-
CASSLAGRRNYGYTF
TGTGCCAGCAGCTTAGCGGGCCGGAGGAACTATGGCTACACCTTC
>TRBJ2-2|TRBV24-1|-|-
CATTEGGGNTGELFF
TGTGCCACCACCGAGGGTGGGGGAAACACCGGGGAGCTGTTTTTT
>TRBJ2-3|TRBV2|few|-
CASSDGQSSTDTQYF
TGTGCCAGCAGTGACGGGCAGAGCAGCACAGATACGCAGTATTTT
>TRBJ2-1|TRBV2|-|TRBD2
CASSTGLAREQFF
TGTGCCAGCAGTACCGGACTAGCCAGAGAGCAGTTCTTC
>TRBJ1-4|TRBV6-5|-|-
CASSYSSSGGSNEKLFF
TGTGCCAGCAGTTACTCGAGTAGCGGGGGCTCTAATGAAAAACTGTTTTTT
>TRBJ2-3|TRBV20-1|-|TRBD2
CSAGPGLAYTDTQYF
TGCAGTGCCGGACCGGGACTAGCGTACACAGATACGCAGTATTTT
>TRBJ2-7|TRBV28|-|TRBD2
CATSAGSYYEQYF
TGTGCCACCTCAGCGGGGAGTTACTACGAGCAGTACTTC